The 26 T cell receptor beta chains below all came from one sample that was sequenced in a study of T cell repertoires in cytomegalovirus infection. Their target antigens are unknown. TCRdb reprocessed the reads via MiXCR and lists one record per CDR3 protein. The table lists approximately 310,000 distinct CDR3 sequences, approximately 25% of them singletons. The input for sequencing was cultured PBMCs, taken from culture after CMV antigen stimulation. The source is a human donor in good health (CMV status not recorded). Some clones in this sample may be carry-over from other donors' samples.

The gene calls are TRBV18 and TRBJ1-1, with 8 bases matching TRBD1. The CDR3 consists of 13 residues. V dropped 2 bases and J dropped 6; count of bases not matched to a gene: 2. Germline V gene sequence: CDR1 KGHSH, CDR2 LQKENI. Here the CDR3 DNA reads TGTGCCAGCTCACCAAAGACAGGGGCTGAAGCTTTCTTT. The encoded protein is CASSPKTGAEAFF.

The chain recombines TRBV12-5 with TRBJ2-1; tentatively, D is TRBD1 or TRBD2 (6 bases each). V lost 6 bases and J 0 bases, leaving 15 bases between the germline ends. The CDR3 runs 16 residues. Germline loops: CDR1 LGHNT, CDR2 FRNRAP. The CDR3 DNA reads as TGTGCTAGTGGCCGAGGGGGGTTGAGCTCCTACAATGAGCAGTTCTTC. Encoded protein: CASGRGGLSSYNEQFF.

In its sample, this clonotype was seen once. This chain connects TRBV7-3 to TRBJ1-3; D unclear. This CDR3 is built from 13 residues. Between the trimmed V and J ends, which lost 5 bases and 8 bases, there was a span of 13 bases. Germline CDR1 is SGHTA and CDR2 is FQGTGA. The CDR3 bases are TGTGCCAGCAGCCCAACCTCGACGGACACCATATATTTT. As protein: CASSPTSTDTIYF.

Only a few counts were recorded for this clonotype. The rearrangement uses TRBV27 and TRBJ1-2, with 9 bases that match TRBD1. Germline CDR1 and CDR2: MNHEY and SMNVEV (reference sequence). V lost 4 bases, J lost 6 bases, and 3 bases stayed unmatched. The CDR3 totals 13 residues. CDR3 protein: CASSWGQGNGYTF. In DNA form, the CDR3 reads TGTGCCAGCAGTTGGGGACAGGGAAATGGCTACACCTTC.

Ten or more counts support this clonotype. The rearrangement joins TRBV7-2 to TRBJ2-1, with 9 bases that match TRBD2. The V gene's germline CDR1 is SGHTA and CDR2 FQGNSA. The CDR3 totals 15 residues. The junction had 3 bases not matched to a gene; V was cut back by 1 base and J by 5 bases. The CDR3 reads CASSLELAGNNEQFF. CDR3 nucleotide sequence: TGTGCCAGCAGCTTAGAACTAGCGGGTAACAATGAGCAGTTCTTC.

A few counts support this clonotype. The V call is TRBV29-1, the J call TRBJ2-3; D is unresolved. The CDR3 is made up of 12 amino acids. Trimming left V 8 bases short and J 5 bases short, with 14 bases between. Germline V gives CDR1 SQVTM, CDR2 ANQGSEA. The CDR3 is CSLIQSGDTQYF. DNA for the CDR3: TGCAGCCTCATCCAGTCGGGAGATACGCAGTATTTT.

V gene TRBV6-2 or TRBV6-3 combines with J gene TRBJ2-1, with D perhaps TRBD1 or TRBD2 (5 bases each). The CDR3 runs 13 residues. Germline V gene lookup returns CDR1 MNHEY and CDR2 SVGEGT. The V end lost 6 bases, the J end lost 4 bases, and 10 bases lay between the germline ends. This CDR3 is CASRGDGYNEQFF. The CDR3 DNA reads TGTGCCAGCAGGGGGGACGGGTACAATGAGCAGTTCTTC.

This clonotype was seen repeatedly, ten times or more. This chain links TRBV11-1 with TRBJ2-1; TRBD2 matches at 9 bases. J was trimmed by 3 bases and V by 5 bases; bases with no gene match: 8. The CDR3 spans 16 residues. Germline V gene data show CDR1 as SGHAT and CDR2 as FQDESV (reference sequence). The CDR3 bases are TGTGCCAGCAGCCCTTCCGGGACTAGCAACTACAATGAGCAGTTCTTC. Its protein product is CASSPSGTSNYNEQFF.

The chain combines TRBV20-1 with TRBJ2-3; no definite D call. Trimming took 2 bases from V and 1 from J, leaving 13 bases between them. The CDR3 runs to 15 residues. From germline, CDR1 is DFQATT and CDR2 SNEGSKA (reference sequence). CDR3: CSARLAAWGTDTQYF. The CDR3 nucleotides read TGCAGTGCTAGACTGGCCGCCTGGGGCACAGATACGCAGTATTTT.

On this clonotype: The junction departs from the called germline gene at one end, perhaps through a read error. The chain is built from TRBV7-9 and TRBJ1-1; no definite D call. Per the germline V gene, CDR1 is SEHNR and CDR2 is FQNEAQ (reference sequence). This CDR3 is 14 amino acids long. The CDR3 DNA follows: TGTGCCAGCAGCTTATCTCGGGGTAGTACTGTAGCTTTCTTT. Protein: CASSLSRGSTVAFF.

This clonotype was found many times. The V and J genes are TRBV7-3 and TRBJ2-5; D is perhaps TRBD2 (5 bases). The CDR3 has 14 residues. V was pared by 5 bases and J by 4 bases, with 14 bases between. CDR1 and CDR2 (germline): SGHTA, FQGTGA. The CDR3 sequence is CASSRAGGGETQYF. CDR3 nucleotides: TGTGCCAGCAGCCGCGCCGGTGGAGGAGAGACCCAGTACTTC. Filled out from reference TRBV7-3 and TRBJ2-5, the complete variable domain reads GAGVSQTPSNKVTEKGKYVELRCDPISGHTALYWYRQSLGQGPEFLIYFQGTGAADDSGLPNDRFFAVRPEGSVSTLKIQRTERGDSAVYLCASSRAGGGETQYFGPGTRLLVL.

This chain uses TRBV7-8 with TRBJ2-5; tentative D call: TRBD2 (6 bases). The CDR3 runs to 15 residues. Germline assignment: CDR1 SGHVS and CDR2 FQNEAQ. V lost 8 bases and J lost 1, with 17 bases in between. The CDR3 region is CASAQTRGSQETQYF. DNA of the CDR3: TGTGCCAGCGCTCAGACCCGGGGGTCCCAAGAGACCCAGTACTTC.

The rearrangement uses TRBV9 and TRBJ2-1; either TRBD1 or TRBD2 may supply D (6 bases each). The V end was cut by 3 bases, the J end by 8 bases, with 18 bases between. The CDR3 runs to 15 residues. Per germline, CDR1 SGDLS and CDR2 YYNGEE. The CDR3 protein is CASSAGLSGGDEQFF. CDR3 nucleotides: TGTGCCAGCAGCGCAGGACTATCCGGGGGCGATGAGCAGTTCTTC. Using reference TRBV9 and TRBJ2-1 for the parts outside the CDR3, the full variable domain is DSGVTQTPKHLITATGQRVTLRCSPRSGDLSVYWYQQSLDQGLQFLIQYYNGEERAKGNILERFSAQQFPDLHSELNLSSLELGDSALYFCASSAGLSGGDEQFFGPGTRLTVL.

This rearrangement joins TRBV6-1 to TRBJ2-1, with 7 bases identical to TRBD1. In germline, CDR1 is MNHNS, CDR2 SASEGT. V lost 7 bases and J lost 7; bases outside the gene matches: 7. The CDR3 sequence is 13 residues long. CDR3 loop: CASKGAWGNEQFF. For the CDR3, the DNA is TGTGCCAGCAAGGGGGCTTGGGGGAATGAGCAGTTCTTC.

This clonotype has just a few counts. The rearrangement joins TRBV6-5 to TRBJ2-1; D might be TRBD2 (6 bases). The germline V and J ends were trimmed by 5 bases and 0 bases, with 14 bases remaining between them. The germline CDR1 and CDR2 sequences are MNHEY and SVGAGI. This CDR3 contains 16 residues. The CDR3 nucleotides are TGTGCCAGCAGTACCGGGACTCTGAGCTCCTACAATGAGCAGTTCTTC. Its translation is CASSTGTLSSYNEQFF.

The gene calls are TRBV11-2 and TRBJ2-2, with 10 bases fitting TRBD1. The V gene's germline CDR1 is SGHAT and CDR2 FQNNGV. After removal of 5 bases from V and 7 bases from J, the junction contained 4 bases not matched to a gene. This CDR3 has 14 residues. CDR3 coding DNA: TGTGCCAGCAGCCAAGACAGGGGGCGCGGGGAGCTGTTTTTT. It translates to CASSQDRGRGELFF.

CDR3 in DNA: TGCAGTGCTAGAGGCGGGTTACCTGCCCTTGAAGCTTTCTTT. It specifies CSARGGLPALEAFF. V and J are TRBV20-1 and TRBJ1-1, with D uncertain. The CDR3 covers 14 residues. V dropped 1 base and J dropped 7 bases, with 16 bases sitting between them. Looked up from germline, CDR1 is DFQATT and CDR2 is SNEGSKA (reference sequence).

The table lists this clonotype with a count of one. This chain's CDR3 is CASSFPLAGELFF. For the CDR3, the DNA is TGTGCCAGCAGTTTCCCTCTGGCCGGGGAGCTGTTTTTT. The V and J genes are TRBV6-6 and TRBJ2-2; no firm D call. Between the trimmed V and J ends, which lost 4 bases and 6 bases, there was a span of 9 bases. Germline V gene lookup returns CDR1 MNHNY and CDR2 SVGAGI (reference sequence). This CDR3 contains 13 residues.

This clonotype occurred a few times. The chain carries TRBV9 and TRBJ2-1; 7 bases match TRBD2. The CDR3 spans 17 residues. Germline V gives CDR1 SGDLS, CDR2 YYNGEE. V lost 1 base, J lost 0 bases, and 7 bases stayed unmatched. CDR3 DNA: TGTGCCAGCAGCGTACTAGCGGTCCAGAGCTCCTACAATGAGCAGTTCTTC. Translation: CASSVLAVQSSYNEQFF. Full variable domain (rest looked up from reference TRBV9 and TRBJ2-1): DSGVTQTPKHLITATGQRVTLRCSPRSGDLSVYWYQQSLDQGLQFLIQYYNGEERAKGNILERFSAQQFPDLHSELNLSSLELGDSALYFCASSVLAVQSSYNEQFFGPGTRLTVL.

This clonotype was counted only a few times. CDR3 sequence reads: CSARDHRLAGLDTQYF. The DNA of the CDR3 is TGCAGTGCTAGAGATCATCGACTAGCGGGATTAGATACGCAGTATTTT. The chain combines TRBV20-1 with TRBJ2-3; 11 positions match TRBD2. The V gene's germline CDR1 is DFQATT and CDR2 SNEGSKA (reference sequence). The J segment lost 5 bases and the V segment lost 0 bases, leaving 7 bases of the junction unmatched. CDR3 size: 16 residues.

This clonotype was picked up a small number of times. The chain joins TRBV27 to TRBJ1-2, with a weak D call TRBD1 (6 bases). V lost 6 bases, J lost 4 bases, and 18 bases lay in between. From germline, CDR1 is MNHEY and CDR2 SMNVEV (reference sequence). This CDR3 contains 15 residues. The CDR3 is CASRPGGAGGYGYTF. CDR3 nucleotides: TGTGCCAGCAGACCGGGGGGGGCCGGAGGCTATGGCTACACCTTC.

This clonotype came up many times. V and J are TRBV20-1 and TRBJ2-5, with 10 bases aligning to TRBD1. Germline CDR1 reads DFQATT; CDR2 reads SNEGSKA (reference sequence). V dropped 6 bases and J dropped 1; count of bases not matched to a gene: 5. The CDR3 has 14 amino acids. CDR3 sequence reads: CSASGQGFQETQYF. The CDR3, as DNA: TGCAGTGCGTCGGGACAGGGGTTCCAAGAGACCCAGTACTTC.

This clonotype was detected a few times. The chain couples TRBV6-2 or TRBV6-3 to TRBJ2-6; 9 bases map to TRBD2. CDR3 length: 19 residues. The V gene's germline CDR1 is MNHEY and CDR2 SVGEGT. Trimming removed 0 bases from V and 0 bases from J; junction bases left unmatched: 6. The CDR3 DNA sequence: TGTGCCAGCAGTTACTCGATGGAAGCGGGGGGCTCTGGGGCCAACGTCCTGACTTTC. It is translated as CASSYSMEAGGSGANVLTF.

The CDR3 spells CSLRQGVTGYTF. CDR3 nucleotide sequence: TGCAGCTTGAGACAGGGAGTAACTGGCTACACCTTC. V gene TRBV29-1 combines with J gene TRBJ1-2, with 7 bases aligning to TRBD1. CDR3 length equals 12 residues. The germline V gene has CDR1 SQVTM and CDR2 ANQGSEA. The junction had 10 bases not matched to a gene; V was cut back by 8 bases and J by 7 bases.

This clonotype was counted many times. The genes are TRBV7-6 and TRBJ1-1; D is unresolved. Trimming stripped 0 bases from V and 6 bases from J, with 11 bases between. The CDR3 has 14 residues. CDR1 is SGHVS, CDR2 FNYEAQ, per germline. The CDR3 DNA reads TGTGCCAGCAGCTTAGCCCGGGGAGGCGCTGAAGCTTTCTTT. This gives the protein CASSLARGGAEAFF.

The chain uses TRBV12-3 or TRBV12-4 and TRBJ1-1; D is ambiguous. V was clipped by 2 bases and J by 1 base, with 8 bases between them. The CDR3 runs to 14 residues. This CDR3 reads CASSLRGWNTEAFF. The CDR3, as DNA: TGTGCCAGCAGTTTACGGGGATGGAACACTGAAGCTTTCTTT.